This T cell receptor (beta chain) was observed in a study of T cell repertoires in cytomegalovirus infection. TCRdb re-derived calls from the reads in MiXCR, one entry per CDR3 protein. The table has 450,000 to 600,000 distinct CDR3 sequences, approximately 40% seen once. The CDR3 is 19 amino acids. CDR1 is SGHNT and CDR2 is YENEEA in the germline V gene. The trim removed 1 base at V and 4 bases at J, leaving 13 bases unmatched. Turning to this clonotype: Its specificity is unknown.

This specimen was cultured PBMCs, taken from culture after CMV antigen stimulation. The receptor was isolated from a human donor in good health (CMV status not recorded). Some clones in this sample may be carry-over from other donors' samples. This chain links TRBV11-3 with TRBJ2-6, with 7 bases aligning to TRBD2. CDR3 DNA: TGTGCCAGCAGCTTAGTTCCACAGCGGGGCCCGGCAGGGGCCAACGTCCTGACTTTC. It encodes CASSLVPQRGPAGANVLTF.